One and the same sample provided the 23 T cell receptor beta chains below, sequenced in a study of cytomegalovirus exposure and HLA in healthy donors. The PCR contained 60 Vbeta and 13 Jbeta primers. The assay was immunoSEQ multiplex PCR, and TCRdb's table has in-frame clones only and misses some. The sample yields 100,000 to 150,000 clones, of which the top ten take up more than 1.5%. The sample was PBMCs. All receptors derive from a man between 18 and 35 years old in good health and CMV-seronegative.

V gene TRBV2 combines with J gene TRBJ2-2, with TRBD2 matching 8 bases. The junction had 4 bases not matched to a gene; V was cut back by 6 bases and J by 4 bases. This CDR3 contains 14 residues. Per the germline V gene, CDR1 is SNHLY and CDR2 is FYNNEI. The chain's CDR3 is CASSPRGGTGELFF. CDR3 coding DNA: TGTGCCAGCAGCCCTCGGGGGGGCACCGGGGAGCTGTTTTTT. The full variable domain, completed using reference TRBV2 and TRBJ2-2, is EPEVTQTPSHQVTQMGQEVILRCVPISNHLYFYWYRQILGQKVEFLVSFYNNEISEKSEIFDDQFSVERPDGSNFTLKIRSTKLEDSAMYFCASSPRGGTGELFFGEGSRLTVL.

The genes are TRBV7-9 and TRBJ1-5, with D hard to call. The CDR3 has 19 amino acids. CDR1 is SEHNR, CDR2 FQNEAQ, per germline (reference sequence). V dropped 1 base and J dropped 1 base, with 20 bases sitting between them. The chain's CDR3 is CASSLDFLPGLFSNQPQHF. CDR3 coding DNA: TGTGCCAGCAGCTTAGATTTTCTGCCGGGGTTATTCAGCAATCAGCCCCAGCATTTT.

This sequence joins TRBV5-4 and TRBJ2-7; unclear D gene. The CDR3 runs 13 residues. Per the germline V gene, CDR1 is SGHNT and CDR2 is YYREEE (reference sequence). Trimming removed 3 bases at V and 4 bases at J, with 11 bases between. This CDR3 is CASSWPELYEQYF. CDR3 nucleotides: TGTGCCAGCAGCTGGCCAGAACTATACGAGCAGTACTTC. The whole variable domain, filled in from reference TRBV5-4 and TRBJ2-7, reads ETGVTQSPTHLIKTRGQQVTLRCSSQSGHNTVSWYQQALGQGPQFIFQYYREEENGRGNFPPRFSGLQFPNYSSELNVNALELDDSALYLCASSWPELYEQYFGPGTRLTVT.

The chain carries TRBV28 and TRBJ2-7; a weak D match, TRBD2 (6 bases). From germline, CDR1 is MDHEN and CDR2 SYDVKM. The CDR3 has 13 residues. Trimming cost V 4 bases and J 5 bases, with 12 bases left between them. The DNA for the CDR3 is TGTGCCAGCAGTTGGCTCGGGAGCGACGAGCAGTACTTC. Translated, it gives CASSWLGSDEQYF.

CDR3 bases: TGCGCCAGCAGTGAGTACAGGGGGTACACTGAAGCTTTCTTT. This encodes CASSEYRGYTEAFF. V gene TRBV10-2 combines with J gene TRBJ1-1; 8 nucleotides line up with TRBD1. Germline-derived CDR1 and CDR2 are WSHSY and SAAADI. Trimming at V came to 1 base and at J to 3 bases, leaving 1 base not matched to a gene. This CDR3 is 14 amino acids long.

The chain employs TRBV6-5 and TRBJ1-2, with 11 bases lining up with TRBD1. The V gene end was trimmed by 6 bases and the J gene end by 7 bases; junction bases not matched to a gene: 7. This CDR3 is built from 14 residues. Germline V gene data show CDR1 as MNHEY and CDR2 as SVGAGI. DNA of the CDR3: TGTGCCAGCAGACGGACAGGGGGCTCGGCTGGCTACACCTTC. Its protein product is CASRRTGGSAGYTF.

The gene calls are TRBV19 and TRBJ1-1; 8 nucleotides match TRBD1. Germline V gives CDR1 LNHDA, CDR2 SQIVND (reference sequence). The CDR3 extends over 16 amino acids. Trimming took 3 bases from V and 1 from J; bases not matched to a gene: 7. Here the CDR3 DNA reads TGTGCCAGTAGTATTCCCGGGACAGGTGGGAACACTGAAGCTTTCTTT. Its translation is CASSIPGTGGNTEAFF. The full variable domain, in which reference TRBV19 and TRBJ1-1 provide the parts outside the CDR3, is DGGITQSPKYLFRKEGQNVTLSCEQNLNHDAMYWYRQDPGQGLRLIYYSQIVNDFQKGDIAEGYSVSREKKESFPLTVTSAQKNPTAFYLCASSIPGTGGNTEAFFGQGTRLTVV.

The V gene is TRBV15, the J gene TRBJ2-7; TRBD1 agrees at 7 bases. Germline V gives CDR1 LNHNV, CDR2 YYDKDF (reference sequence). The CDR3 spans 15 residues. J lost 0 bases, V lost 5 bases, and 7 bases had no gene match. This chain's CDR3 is CATSAEGGSSYEQYF. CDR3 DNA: TGTGCCACCAGCGCGGAAGGGGGCTCCTCCTACGAGCAGTACTTC.

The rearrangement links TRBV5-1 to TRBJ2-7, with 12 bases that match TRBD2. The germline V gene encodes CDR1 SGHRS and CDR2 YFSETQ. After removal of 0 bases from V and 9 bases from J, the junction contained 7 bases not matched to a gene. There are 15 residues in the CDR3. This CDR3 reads CASSLGLAGASGQYF. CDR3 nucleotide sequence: TGCGCCAGCAGCTTGGGACTAGCGGGAGCGTCAGGGCAGTACTTC.

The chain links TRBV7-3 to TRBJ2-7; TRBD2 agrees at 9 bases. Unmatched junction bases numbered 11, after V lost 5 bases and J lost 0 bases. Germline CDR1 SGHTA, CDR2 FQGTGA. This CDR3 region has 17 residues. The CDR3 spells CASSLHPGLALSYEQYF. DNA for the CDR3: TGTGCCAGCAGCCTCCACCCCGGACTAGCGCTCTCCTACGAGCAGTACTTC.

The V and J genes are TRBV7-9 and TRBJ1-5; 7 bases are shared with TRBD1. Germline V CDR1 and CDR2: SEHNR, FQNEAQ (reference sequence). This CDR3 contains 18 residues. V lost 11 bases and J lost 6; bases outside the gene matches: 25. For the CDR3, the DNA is TGTGCCGAAAGCAGGGGGTGTCAGGATGCCTTGGCACGTCAGCCCCAGCATTTT. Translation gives CAESRGCQDALARQPQHF.

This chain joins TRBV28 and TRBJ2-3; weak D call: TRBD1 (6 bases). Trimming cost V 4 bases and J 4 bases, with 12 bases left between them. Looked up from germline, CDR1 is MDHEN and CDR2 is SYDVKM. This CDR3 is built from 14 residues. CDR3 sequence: CASSSTTGSDTQYF. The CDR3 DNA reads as TGTGCCAGCAGTTCGACTACAGGGTCAGATACGCAGTATTTT.

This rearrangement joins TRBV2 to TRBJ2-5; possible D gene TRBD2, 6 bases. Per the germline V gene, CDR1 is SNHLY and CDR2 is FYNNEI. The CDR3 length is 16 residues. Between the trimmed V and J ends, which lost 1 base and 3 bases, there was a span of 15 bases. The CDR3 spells CASSEDKLTGEETQYF. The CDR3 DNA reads TGTGCCAGCAGTGAAGATAAGCTGACGGGGGAAGAGACCCAGTACTTC.

CDR3 sequence reads: CASSPITAGELFF. CDR3 nucleotides: TGTGCCAGCAGTCCTATAACAGCCGGGGAGCTGTTTTTT. The chain couples TRBV2 to TRBJ2-2; D is uncertain. With 5 bases removed from V and 6 bases from J, the gap between germline ends came to 10 bases. Germline V gives CDR1 SNHLY, CDR2 FYNNEI. The CDR3 contains 13 residues.

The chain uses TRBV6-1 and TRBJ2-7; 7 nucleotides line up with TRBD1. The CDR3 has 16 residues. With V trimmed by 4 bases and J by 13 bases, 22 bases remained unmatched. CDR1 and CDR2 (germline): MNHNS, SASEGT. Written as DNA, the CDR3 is TGTGCCAGCAGTGTAGACAGGGAGCCCACCCGACCGGGCCTCTACTTC. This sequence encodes CASSVDREPTRPGLYF.

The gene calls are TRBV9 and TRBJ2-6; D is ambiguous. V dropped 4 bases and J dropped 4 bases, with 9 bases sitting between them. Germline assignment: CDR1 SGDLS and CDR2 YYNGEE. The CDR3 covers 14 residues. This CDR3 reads CASSPRSGANVLTF. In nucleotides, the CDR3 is TGTGCCAGCAGCCCCCGTTCCGGGGCCAACGTCCTGACTTTC.

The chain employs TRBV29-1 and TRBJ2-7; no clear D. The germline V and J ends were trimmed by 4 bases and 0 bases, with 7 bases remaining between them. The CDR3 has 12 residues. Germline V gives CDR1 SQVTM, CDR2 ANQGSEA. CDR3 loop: CSVVADSYEQYF. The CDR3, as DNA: TGCAGCGTTGTAGCTGACTCCTACGAGCAGTACTTC.

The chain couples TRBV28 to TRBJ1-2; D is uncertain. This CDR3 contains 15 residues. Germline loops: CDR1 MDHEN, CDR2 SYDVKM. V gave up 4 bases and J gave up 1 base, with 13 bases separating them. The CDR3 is CASSSPAEDNYGYTF. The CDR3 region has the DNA TGTGCCAGCAGTTCCCCTGCGGAAGATAACTATGGCTACACCTTC.

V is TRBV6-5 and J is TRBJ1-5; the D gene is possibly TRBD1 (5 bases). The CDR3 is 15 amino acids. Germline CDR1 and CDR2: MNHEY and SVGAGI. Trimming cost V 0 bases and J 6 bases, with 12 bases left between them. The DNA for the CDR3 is TGTGCCAGCAGTTACTCGGGGCAGGTCGGTCAGCCCCAGCATTTT. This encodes CASSYSGQVGQPQHF.

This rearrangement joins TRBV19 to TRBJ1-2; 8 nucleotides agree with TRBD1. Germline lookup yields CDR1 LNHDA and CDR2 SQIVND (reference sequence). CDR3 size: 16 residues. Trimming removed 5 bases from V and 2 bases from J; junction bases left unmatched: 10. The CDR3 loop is CASSASRTGTNYGYTF. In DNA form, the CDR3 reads TGTGCCAGTAGTGCTTCCCGGACAGGGACAAACTATGGCTACACCTTC.

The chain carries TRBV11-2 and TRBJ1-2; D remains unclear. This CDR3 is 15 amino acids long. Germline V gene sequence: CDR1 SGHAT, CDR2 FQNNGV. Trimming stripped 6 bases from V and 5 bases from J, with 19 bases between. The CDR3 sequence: CASRSPRGTAYGYTF. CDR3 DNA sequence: TGTGCCAGCAGGTCGCCCCGGGGTACCGCTTATGGCTACACCTTC.

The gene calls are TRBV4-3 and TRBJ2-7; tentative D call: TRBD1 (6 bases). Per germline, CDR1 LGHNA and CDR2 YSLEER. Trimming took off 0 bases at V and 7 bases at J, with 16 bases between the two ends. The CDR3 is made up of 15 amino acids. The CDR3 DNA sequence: TGCGCCAGCAGCCAAGACTCAGGGGCCTCTGGGGAGCAGTACTTC. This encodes CASSQDSGASGEQYF.

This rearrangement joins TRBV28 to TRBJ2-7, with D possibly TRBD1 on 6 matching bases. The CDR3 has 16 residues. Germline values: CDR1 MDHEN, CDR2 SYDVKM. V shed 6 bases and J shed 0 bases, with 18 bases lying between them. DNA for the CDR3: TGTGCCAGCAGCCCGTGGACAGTCCTGAGCTCCTACGAGCAGTACTTC. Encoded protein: CASSPWTVLSSYEQYF.